A single sample gave rise to the 16 T cell receptor beta chains below, sequenced in a study of blood T cell repertoires in COVID-19. The assay was immunoSEQ multiplex PCR, and TCRdb's table has in-frame clones only and misses some. The data show about 270,000 clones, with over 75% seen just once and around 7.8% held by the top ten. The sample taken for sequencing was peripheral blood. The source is a human donor in a cohort sampled during active COVID-19.

The gene calls are TRBV19 and TRBJ2-2; perhaps TRBD1 as D (5 bases). Trimming left V 10 bases short and J 4 bases short, with 16 bases between. The V gene's germline CDR1 is LNHDA and CDR2 SQIVND (reference sequence). There are 14 residues in the CDR3. CDR3 loop: CATTRVFTTGELFF. DNA of the CDR3: TGTGCCACTACCAGGGTTTTCACCACCGGGGAGCTGTTTTTT. Looking up the rest from reference TRBV19 and TRBJ2-2 gives the full variable domain: DGGITQSPKYLFRKEGQNVTLSCEQNLNHDAMYWYRQDPGQGLRLIYYSQIVNDFQKGDIAEGYSVSREKKESFPLTVTSAQKNPTAFYLCATTRVFTTGELFFGEGSRLTVL.

The CDR3 protein is CASTNLGQGSGQPQHF. The CDR3 nucleotides are TGTGCCAGCACTAATCTAGGACAGGGAAGCGGCCAGCCCCAGCATTTT. This rearrangement joins TRBV2 to TRBJ1-5; 8 nucleotides line up with TRBD1. The junction had 15 bases not matched to a gene; V was cut back by 7 bases and J by 7 bases. The CDR3 spans 16 residues. CDR1 and CDR2 from the germline V gene are SNHLY and FYNNEI. Drawing the rest from reference TRBV2 and TRBJ1-5, the complete variable domain is EPEVTQTPSHQVTQMGQEVILRCVPISNHLYFYWYRQILGQKVEFLVSFYNNEISEKSEIFDDQFSVERPDGSNFTLKIRSTKLEDSAMYFCASTNLGQGSGQPQHFGDGTRLSIL.

In regard to this clone: A much larger clone differs by one base, so this may be a read error. The V and J genes are TRBV12-3 or TRBV12-4 and TRBJ1-2; tentative D call: TRBD1 (6 bases). The CDR3 loop spans 13 amino acids. V was pared by 6 bases and J by 2 bases, with 10 bases between. This CDR3 reads CASRTGWNYGYTF. CDR3 DNA sequence: TGTGCCAGCAGAACAGGGTGGAACTATGGCTACACCTTC.

This chain uses TRBV9 with TRBJ1-1; unclear D gene. Trimming took off 0 bases at V and 2 bases at J, with 8 bases between the two ends. This CDR3 contains 14 residues. Per the germline V gene, CDR1 is SGDLS and CDR2 is YYNGEE. The CDR3 reads CASSVAQANTEAFF. CDR3 in DNA: TGTGCCAGCAGCGTAGCTCAGGCCAACACTGAAGCTTTCTTT. The variable domain in full, with the rest retrieved from reference TRBV9 and TRBJ1-1, is DSGVTQTPKHLITATGQRVTLRCSPRSGDLSVYWYQQSLDQGLQFLIQYYNGEERAKGNILERFSAQQFPDLHSELNLSSLELGDSALYFCASSVAQANTEAFFGQGTRLTVV.

The chain couples TRBV2 to TRBJ1-2; possibly TRBD1 for D (5 bases). CDR1 is SNHLY and CDR2 is FYNNEI in the germline V gene. Between the trimmed V and J ends, which lost 7 bases and 8 bases, there was a span of 17 bases. CDR3 length: 13 residues. CDR3 sequence reads: CASKGGGASGYTF. The CDR3, as DNA: TGTGCCAGCAAGGGTGGAGGGGCCTCCGGCTACACCTTC. Complete variable domain (other parts from reference TRBV2 and TRBJ1-2): EPEVTQTPSHQVTQMGQEVILRCVPISNHLYFYWYRQILGQKVEFLVSFYNNEISEKSEIFDDQFSVERPDGSNFTLKIRSTKLEDSAMYFCASKGGGASGYTFGSGTRLTVV.

The chain recombines TRBV24-1 with TRBJ2-1; 13 bases are shared with TRBD2. This CDR3 has 18 amino acids. Losses at the gene ends were 5 bases for V and 10 bases for J; bases not matched to a gene: 16. Per the germline V gene, CDR1 is KGHDR and CDR2 is SFDVKD. The DNA of the CDR3 is TGTGCCACCAGTGTAAGCCCCGGGACTAGCGGGACATCGACCGAGCAGTTCTTC. It translates to CATSVSPGTSGTSTEQFF.

CDR3 loop: CASSPPRTGAETQYF. The DNA of the CDR3 is TGTGCCAGCAGCCCTCCTCGGACAGGGGCTGAGACCCAGTACTTC. The rearrangement links TRBV11-2 to TRBJ2-5; 9 bases map to TRBD1. From germline, CDR1 is SGHAT and CDR2 FQNNGV. The CDR3 length is 15 residues. The ends lost 5 bases at V and 5 bases at J; junction bases unmatched: 9.

The chain combines TRBV5-1 with TRBJ2-5, with 11 nucleotides matching TRBD2. The CDR3 covers 16 residues. CDR1 SGHRS and CDR2 YFSETQ come from the germline V gene. The junction had 6 bases not matched to a gene; V was cut back by 2 bases and J by 3 bases. CDR3 residues: CASSFAGTSGKETQYF. The CDR3 DNA reads as TGCGCCAGCAGCTTTGCCGGGACTAGCGGAAAAGAGACCCAGTACTTC.

V and J are TRBV7-2 and TRBJ1-5, with 9 nucleotides matching TRBD1. There are 16 residues in the CDR3. The germline CDR1 and CDR2 sequences are SGHTA and FQGNSA. With V trimmed by 6 bases and J by 3 bases, 9 bases remained unmatched. In DNA form, the CDR3 reads TGTGCCAGCAGTTTGGACGGGACAGGGCCCAATCAGCCCCAGCATTTT. This encodes CASSLDGTGPNQPQHF.

The V and J genes are TRBV6-1 and TRBJ1-5; D gene ambiguous. CDR1 and CDR2 from the germline V gene are MNHNS and SASEGT. V was shortened by 2 bases and J by 9 bases, with 5 bases between the two germline ends. This CDR3 is 11 amino acids long. As DNA, the CDR3 is TGTGCCAGCAGTGAACCAGGGCCCCAGCATTTT. This gives the protein CASSEPGPQHF.

This CDR3 reads CASSLARATGELFF. In DNA form, the CDR3 reads TGCGCCAGCAGCTTGGCCAGGGCCACCGGGGAGCTGTTTTTT. The chain links TRBV5-1 to TRBJ2-2; D perhaps matches TRBD1 (5 bases). The CDR3 has 14 amino acids. In germline, CDR1 is SGHRS, CDR2 YFSETQ. V was cut by 0 bases and J by 4 bases, with 7 bases left in between.

The chain joins TRBV6-5 to TRBJ2-2, with D possibly being TRBD1 (6 bases). Germline V gives CDR1 MNHEY, CDR2 SVGAGI. The germline V and J ends were trimmed by 2 bases and 4 bases, with 11 bases remaining between them. The length of the CDR3 is 15 residues. For the CDR3, the DNA is TGTGCCAGCAGTTACCGTCGAGGGGGCACCGGGGAGCTGTTTTTT. It is translated as CASSYRRGGTGELFF.

V usage is TRBV5-1 and J usage is TRBJ1-3; weak D call: TRBD1 (5 bases). Germline CDR1 reads SGHRS; CDR2 reads YFSETQ. Trimming pared 6 bases from V and 2 bases from J, leaving 9 bases between. The CDR3 is 13 residues long. DNA of the CDR3: TGCGCCAGCACAGACAGCACTGGAAACACCATATATTTT. This translates into CASTDSTGNTIYF.

This chain links TRBV5-4 with TRBJ2-2; 7 bases fit TRBD1. CDR3 size: 15 residues. CDR1 is SGHNT, CDR2 YYREEE, per germline (reference sequence). Trimming at V came to 4 bases and at J to 2 bases, leaving 5 bases not matched to a gene. DNA for the CDR3: TGTGCCAGCAGCAGACAGGGTCTTAACACCGGGGAGCTGTTTTTT. Encoded protein: CASSRQGLNTGELFF.

The chain employs TRBV4-3 and TRBJ2-7; 7 positions match TRBD2. Trimming took 0 bases from V and 7 from J; bases not matched to a gene: 6. CDR1 is LGHNA and CDR2 is YSLEER in the germline V gene. The CDR3 runs to 14 residues. CDR3 amino acids: CASSQDKGGWEQYF. Written as DNA, the CDR3 is TGCGCCAGCAGCCAAGATAAGGGAGGGTGGGAGCAGTACTTC.

V is TRBV5-4 and J is TRBJ1-2, with D unclear. The CDR3 contains 14 residues. The ends were cut back, 0 bases at V and 3 bases at J, with 9 bases in the middle. Germline loops: CDR1 SGHNT, CDR2 YYREEE (reference sequence). The CDR3 region is CASSLGTEDYGYTF. CDR3 DNA sequence: TGTGCCAGCAGCTTGGGGACGGAGGACTATGGCTACACCTTC.